The 13 T cell receptor beta chains below all came from one sample that was sequenced in a study of memory CD4+ T cells and cytomegalovirus serostatus. The assay was immunoSEQ multiplex PCR, and TCRdb's table has in-frame clones only and misses some. The sample records about 56,000 clones, 82% being singletons. The sort gate was single viable CD3+CD4+CD8-CD45RO+ cells for memory CD4+ T cells. What was sequenced was memory CD4+ T cells from blood. Receptors originate from an adult in good health and CMV-seronegative.

The V and J genes are TRBV7-4 and TRBJ2-2, with 9 positions matching TRBD2. CDR3 length: 19 residues. Germline CDR1 reads SGHVT; CDR2 reads SQSDAQ. J was trimmed by 2 bases and V by 5 bases; bases with no gene match: 15. Here the CDR3 reads CASSPRKYSGGLNTGELFF. CDR3 DNA sequence: TGTGCCAGCAGCCCACGAAAATATAGCGGGGGCCTAAACACCGGGGAGCTGTTTTTT.

The sample holds a few counts of this clone. This rearrangement joins TRBV6-5 to TRBJ1-1, with a tentative D call TRBD1 (5 bases). This CDR3 comprises 15 residues. In germline, CDR1 is MNHEY, CDR2 SVGAGI. Trimming removed 6 bases from V and 4 bases from J, with 18 bases in between. The CDR3 region has the DNA TGTGCCAGCAGAGGGGACGAGGCACAAGGCACTGAAGCTTTCTTT. Translating it yields CASRGDEAQGTEAFF.

The J gene is TRBJ1-4, the V gene TRBV21-1. TRBV21-1 is a recognized pseudogene. CDR3 size: 17 residues. CDR3 DNA sequence: TGTGCCAGCAGCGGAACCGACGGGCAGTCGACTAATGAAAAACTGTTTTTT. Amino acid sequence: CASSGTDGQSTNEKLFF.

The V gene is TRBV28, the J gene TRBJ2-7; possible D gene TRBD2, 5 bases. V shed 7 bases and J shed 4 bases, with 8 bases lying between them. Per the germline V gene, CDR1 is MDHEN and CDR2 is SYDVKM. CDR3 length: 11 residues. CDR3 coding DNA: TGTGCCAGCACCGGGGTGTACGAGCAGTACTTC. Its translation: CASTGVYEQYF. Based on the CDR3 plus reference TRBV28 and TRBJ2-7, the full variable domain is DVKVTQSSRYLVKRTGEKVFLECVQDMDHENMFWYRQDPGLGLRLIYFSYDVKMKEKGDIPEGYSVSREKKERFSLILESASTNQTSMYLCASTGVYEQYFGPGTRLTVT.

This clone has only one observation. This chain uses TRBV10-3 with TRBJ1-4; tentative D call: TRBD1 (5 bases). Germline V CDR1 and CDR2: ENHRY, SYGVKD. This CDR3 has 16 amino acids. V was shortened by 4 bases and J by 3 bases, with 15 bases between the two germline ends. The CDR3 sequence is CAISAGTGLPNEKLFF. The DNA for the CDR3 is TGTGCCATCAGTGCAGGGACGGGACTTCCTAATGAAAAACTGTTTTTT.

V gene TRBV6-5 combines with J gene TRBJ1-2; no firm D call. Deletions cut 5 bases from V and 4 bases from J, with 11 bases between. Germline assignment: CDR1 MNHEY and CDR2 SVGAGI. The CDR3 consists of 13 residues. CDR3 in DNA: TGTGCCAGCAGTCCTTCGCCGCTCTATGGCTACACCTTC. Protein product: CASSPSPLYGYTF.

The chain carries TRBV7-9 and TRBJ1-2; 8 bases are a match to TRBD1. V lost 2 bases and J lost 9; bases outside the gene matches: 5. The CDR3 is 13 amino acids. Germline V gene sequence: CDR1 SEHNR, CDR2 FQNEAQ (reference sequence). The CDR3 DNA sequence: TGTGCCAGCAGCTTACAGGGGGCAGATAGCTACACCTTC. This codes for CASSLQGADSYTF. Combining the CDR3 with reference TRBV7-9 and TRBJ1-2 gives the whole variable domain DTGVSQNPRHKITKRGQNVTFRCDPISEHNRLYWYRQTLGQGPEFLTYFQNEAQLEKSRLLSDRFSAERPKGSFSTLEIQRTEQGDSAMYLCASSLQGADSYTFGSGTRLTVV.

The chain carries TRBV11-2 and TRBJ2-7; 7 bases align to TRBD2. CDR1 is SGHAT and CDR2 is FQNNGV in the germline V gene. V shed 6 bases and J 3 bases; nucleotides not matched to a gene: 8. The CDR3 length is 14 residues. CDR3 amino acids: CASRRLAGLYEQYF. In DNA, the CDR3 is TGTGCCAGCAGACGACTAGCTGGGCTCTACGAGCAGTACTTC.

Here the CDR3 DNA reads TGTGCCAGCAGTTCCAATCGCCGGGACAGAGCCTACGAGCAGTACTTC. Translated: CASSSNRRDRAYEQYF. This sequence joins TRBV28 and TRBJ2-7, with 7 nucleotides matching TRBD1. Trimming cost V 4 bases and J 2 bases; bases outside gene matches: 11. Looked up from germline, CDR1 is MDHEN and CDR2 is SYDVKM. The CDR3 sequence is 16 residues long.

The chain combines TRBV25-1 with TRBJ2-1, with 7 nucleotides matching TRBD2. V lost 5 bases, J lost 5 bases, and 9 bases stayed unmatched. The CDR3 is 15 amino acids. The germline V gene has CDR1 MGHDK and CDR2 SYGVNS. CDR3 coding DNA: TGTGCCAGCAGTCCGCGGCATAGCGGGCACAATGAGCAGTTCTTC. It encodes CASSPRHSGHNEQFF.

This clone was seen only a few times. The gene calls are TRBV5-6 and TRBJ1-5; unclear D gene. Deletions cut 2 bases from V and 3 bases from J, with 6 bases between. CDR3 length: 13 residues. CDR1 is SGHDT, CDR2 YYEEEE, per germline. In DNA, the CDR3 is TGTGCCAGCAGCTTCAGCACCAATCAGCCCCAGCATTTT. Translation: CASSFSTNQPQHF.

The V gene is TRBV7-2, the J gene TRBJ1-5; 8 bases are a match to TRBD1. The CDR3 extends over 13 amino acids. Germline V CDR1 and CDR2: SGHTA, FQGNSA. V gave up 6 bases and J gave up 7 bases; unmatched junction bases: 5. As DNA, the CDR3 is TGTGCCAGCAGAGTGGACAGGGAACAGCCCCAGCATTTT. Translated, it gives CASRVDREQPQHF.

The gene calls are TRBV5-1 and TRBJ1-1; tentatively, D is TRBD1 (5 bases). V lost 5 bases to trimming and J lost 1 base, with 18 bases between them. Germline V gene sequence: CDR1 SGHRS, CDR2 YFSETQ. This CDR3 region has 16 residues. The CDR3 spells CASRTGVLARNTEAFF. DNA of the CDR3: TGCGCCAGCAGGACGGGGGTACTAGCTAGGAACACTGAAGCTTTCTTT.